This T cell receptor (beta chain) derives from a study of shared clonotypes between healthy human individuals. The data were produced by immunoSEQ multiplex PCR, yet TCRdb's version contains in-frame clones alone and is incomplete. The sample records just over 2,000,000 clones, 90% to 95% being singletons. The table lists this clone with a count of one. Between the trimmed V and J ends, which lost 2 bases and 2 bases, there was a span of 10 bases. Germline-derived CDR1 and CDR2 are KGHSH and LQKENI. The CDR3 length is 15 residues. The source is a man younger than 35 in good health. The sample taken for sequencing was naive CD4+ T cells sorted from blood. Documented subset: CD45RA+ positively selected. The chain links TRBV18 to TRBJ1-3, with D maybe TRBD1 (6 bases). CDR3 nucleotide sequence: TGTGCCAGCTCACCAGGAGGGGGGCCTGGAAACACCATATATTTT. The encoded protein is CASSPGGGPGNTIYF. The entire variable domain, with the rest obtained from reference TRBV18 and TRBJ1-3, is as follows: NAGVMQNPRHLVRRRGQEARLRCSPMKGHSHVYWYRQLPEEGLKFMVYLQKENIIDESGMPKERFSAEFPKEGPSILRIQQVVRGDSAAYFCASSPGGGPGNTIYFGEGSWLTVV.